A single sample gave rise to the 8 T cell receptor beta chains below, sequenced in a study of T cells in tuberculosis. The protocol was immunoSEQ multiplex PCR, while the TCRdb copy is restricted to in-frame clones and leaves out a portion. The table includes about 43,000 clones, less than 95% detected once. Input material: PBMCs. The receptor source for this set is a donor between 10 and 35 years old with latent tuberculosis or without tuberculosis infection. Some clones in this sample may be carry-over from other donors' samples.

V usage is TRBV7-9 and J usage is TRBJ1-3, with TRBD1 as a possible D gene (5 bases). This CDR3 spans 13 amino acids. V dropped 10 bases and J dropped 1 base, with 11 bases sitting between them. The germline V gene has CDR1 SEHNR and CDR2 FQNEAQ (reference sequence). Here the CDR3 DNA reads TGTGCCATCGGGCAGGGATCTGGAAACACCATATATTTT. Amino acid sequence: CAIGQGSGNTIYF.

The CDR3 DNA reads as TGTGCCACCACCCCACCAGGACAGGGTTCTAACGGCTACACCTTC. Protein product: CATTPPGQGSNGYTF. This chain uses TRBV27 with TRBJ1-2, with 8 bases matching TRBD1. This CDR3 comprises 15 residues. Germline trimming cut 10 bases from V and 8 bases from J; bases unmatched to any gene: 18. The germline V gene has CDR1 MNHEY and CDR2 SMNVEV (reference sequence).

The rearrangement links TRBV23-1 to TRBJ2-7; D gene uncertain. TRBV23-1 is sorted into the ORF group, with uncertain function. The V end was cut by 3 bases, the J end by 9 bases, with 15 bases between. This CDR3 has 13 residues. For the CDR3, the DNA is TGCGCCAGCAGTCATCTCCGGTGTATTGGGCAGTACTTC. It codes for CASSHLRCIGQYF.

This chain connects TRBV6-6 to TRBJ1-1; the D gene is possibly TRBD1 (6 bases). The V gene lost 5 bases and the J gene lost 2 bases, with 9 bases spanning the gap. Looked up from germline, CDR1 is MNHNY and CDR2 is SVGAGI (reference sequence). The CDR3 has 13 amino acids. The CDR3 DNA is TGTGCCAGCAGTCCACAGGGAAACACTGAAGCTTTCTTT. It translates to CASSPQGNTEAFF.

The chain employs TRBV6-5 and TRBJ2-1, with 8 bases identical to TRBD2. This CDR3 is 15 amino acids long. The germline CDR1 and CDR2 sequences are MNHEY and SVGAGI. The V segment lost 0 bases and the J segment 5 bases; nucleotides outside the gene matches: 3. The CDR3 here is CASSYSTSGHNEQFF. CDR3 in DNA: TGTGCCAGCAGTTACTCCACTAGCGGACACAATGAGCAGTTCTTC.

This rearrangement joins TRBV5-1 to TRBJ1-1; D is unclear. V shed 4 bases and J shed 4 bases, with 14 bases lying between them. The CDR3 spans 14 residues. Germline CDR1 SGHRS, CDR2 YFSETQ. The CDR3 is CASSLTDSGTEAFF. In DNA, the CDR3 is TGCGCCAGCAGCCTGACTGATTCCGGCACTGAAGCTTTCTTT.

This clone was counted once. The J gene is TRBJ1-3, the V gene TRBV4-3; D remains unclear. Trimming removed 1 base from V and 4 bases from J, with 11 bases in between. This CDR3 contains 15 residues. Per the germline V gene, CDR1 is LGHNA and CDR2 is YSLEER. This chain's CDR3 is CASSQAQEGGNTIYF. The CDR3 nucleotides are TGCGCCAGCAGCCAAGCCCAAGAGGGAGGAAACACCATATATTTT.

The rearrangement uses TRBV6-1 and TRBJ2-2; the D gene is possibly TRBD2 (5 bases). The germline V gene has CDR1 MNHNS and CDR2 SASEGT. The germline V and J ends were trimmed by 0 bases and 8 bases, with 13 bases remaining between them. The CDR3 is 15 amino acids. CDR3 nucleotide sequence: TGTGCCAGCAGTGAAGCGCTAGCTCTAGGAGGGGAGCTGTTTTTT. It codes for CASSEALALGGELFF.